These T cell receptor beta chains were read from a single sample in a study of response to subunit inactivated influenza vaccine. Each CDR3 protein is one row after TCRdb ran MiXCR on the RT-PCR reads. The repertoire holds roughly 790,000 distinct CDR3 sequences, around 20% seen once, with 9.5% to 13% in the top ten. The sequences come from PBMCs from blood, collected about 5 days after vaccination. The receptors were gathered from a man aged 45-65 years who received an inactivated influenza vaccine. The CDR3 runs from the conserved cysteine through the conserved F or W. D genes are given only for firm matches. Some rows have no size entry. The others give once, few or many, or a class for an expanded clone.

v_call: TRBV6-5
j_call: TRBJ2-5
d_call: .
clone_size: many
cdr3_aa: CASSFMGLDSETQYF
cdr3_nt: TGTGCCAGCAGTTTTATGGGACTTGACTCAGAGACCCAGTACTTC

v_call: TRBV20-1
j_call: TRBJ1-1
d_call: .
clone_size: few
cdr3_aa: CSAPQTGDTEAFF
cdr3_nt: TGCAGTGCCCCACAAACGGGAGACACTGAAGCTTTCTTT

v_call: TRBV7-2
j_call: TRBJ2-7
d_call: TRBD2
clone_size: few
cdr3_aa: CASSLGSGNKAYEQYF
cdr3_nt: TGTGCCAGCAGCTTAGGGAGCGGGAATAAGGCCTACGAGCAGTACTTC

v_call: TRBV9
j_call: TRBJ1-2
d_call: TRBD1
clone_size: few
cdr3_aa: CASSRDRGHGYTF
cdr3_nt: TGTGCCAGCAGCCGGGACAGGGGGCATGGCTACACCTTC

v_call: TRBV7-2
j_call: TRBJ2-3
d_call: .
clone_size: .
cdr3_aa: CASSSKWADTQYF
cdr3_nt: TGTGCCAGCAGCTCTAAATGGGCAGATACGCAGTATTTT

v_call: TRBV7-2
j_call: TRBJ2-7
d_call: TRBD2
clone_size: .
cdr3_aa: CASSHGTSLHEQYF
cdr3_nt: TGTGCCAGCAGCCACGGGACTAGCTTACACGAGCAGTACTTC

v_call: TRBV7-9
j_call: TRBJ2-1
d_call: TRBD2
clone_size: .
cdr3_aa: CASSLAGGGVGVRKQFF
cdr3_nt: TGTGCCAGCAGCCTAGCGGGAGGAGGTGTGGGGGTACGGAAGCAGTTCTTC

v_call: TRBV6-4
j_call: TRBJ2-1
d_call: .
clone_size: .
cdr3_aa: CASSEQGFGSYNEQFF
cdr3_nt: TGTGCCAGCAGTGAACAGGGTTTTGGCTCCTACAATGAGCAGTTCTTC

v_call: TRBV7-9
j_call: TRBJ2-5
d_call: .
clone_size: .
cdr3_aa: CASSLASAVETQYF
cdr3_nt: TGTGCCAGCAGCTTAGCGTCGGCAGTGGAGACCCAGTACTTC

v_call: TRBV11-1
j_call: TRBJ2-5
d_call: .
clone_size: few
cdr3_aa: CASSLAFRGEGQETQYF
cdr3_nt: TGTGCCAGCAGCTTAGCATTCAGGGGAGAGGGACAAGAGACCCAGTACTTC

v_call: TRBV10-2
j_call: TRBJ2-3
d_call: .
clone_size: .
cdr3_aa: CASSERTTSTDTQYF
cdr3_nt: TGCGCCAGCAGTGAAAGGACAACTAGCACAGATACGCAGTATTTT

v_call: TRBV5-1
j_call: TRBJ1-6
d_call: .
clone_size: .
cdr3_aa: CASREGGVVNSPLHF
cdr3_nt: TGCGCCAGCAGAGAAGGTGGGGTAGTGAATTCACCCCTCCACTTT

v_call: TRBV6-1
j_call: TRBJ2-2
d_call: .
clone_size: .
cdr3_aa: CASSGQPNTGELFF
cdr3_nt: TGTGCCAGCAGTGGTCAGCCGAACACCGGGGAGCTGTTTTTT

v_call: TRBV6-5
j_call: TRBJ2-7
d_call: .
clone_size: few
cdr3_aa: CASSYSSISAQPYEQYF
cdr3_nt: TGTGCCAGCAGTTACTCGTCCATTAGCGCGCAACCCTACGAGCAGTACTTC

v_call: TRBV7-9
j_call: TRBJ2-4
d_call: .
clone_size: .
cdr3_aa: CASSSDRNTQYF
cdr3_nt: TGTGCCAGCAGCTCCGACAGAAACACTCAGTACTTC

v_call: TRBV7-3
j_call: TRBJ2-1
d_call: .
clone_size: .
cdr3_aa: CASSLKYRDEPNEQFF
cdr3_nt: TGTGCCAGCAGCTTAAAGTACAGGGACGAACCCAATGAGCAGTTCTTC

v_call: TRBV27
j_call: TRBJ1-1
d_call: .
clone_size: .
cdr3_aa: CSPPGPAGMNTEAFF
cdr3_nt: TGTTCACCTCCCGGGCCGGCAGGCATGAACACTGAAGCTTTCTTT

v_call: TRBV5-4
j_call: TRBJ2-3
d_call: .
clone_size: .
cdr3_aa: CASSGGTPTDTQYF
cdr3_nt: TGTGCCAGCAGCGGCGGGACCCCCACAGATACGCAGTATTTT

v_call: TRBV28
j_call: TRBJ2-1
d_call: TRBD2
clone_size: .
cdr3_aa: CASSPTRAGAEQFF
cdr3_nt: TGTGCCAGCAGTCCCACGCGGGCGGGAGCCGAGCAGTTCTTC

v_call: TRBV6-1
j_call: TRBJ2-7
d_call: .
clone_size: .
cdr3_aa: CASRRKWEQYF
cdr3_nt: TGTGCCAGCCGCCGCAAGTGGGAGCAGTACTTC

v_call: TRBV12-3/TRBV12-4
j_call: TRBJ2-2
d_call: .
clone_size: many
cdr3_aa: CASSITGELFF
cdr3_nt: TGTGCCAGCAGTATAACCGGGGAGCTGTTTTTT

v_call: TRBV12-3/TRBV12-4
j_call: TRBJ2-1
d_call: TRBD2
clone_size: few
cdr3_aa: CASSPQRAGGNEQFF
cdr3_nt: TGTGCCAGCAGTCCGCAAAGGGCGGGGGGTAATGAGCAGTTCTTC

v_call: TRBV12-3/TRBV12-4
j_call: TRBJ1-1
d_call: .
clone_size: .
cdr3_aa: CASSPWGKRTEAFF
cdr3_nt: TGTGCCAGCAGCCCGTGGGGGAAGCGTACTGAAGCTTTCTTT

v_call: TRBV20-1
j_call: TRBJ2-7
d_call: TRBD2
clone_size: many
cdr3_aa: CSARDGAGVWYEQYF
cdr3_nt: TGCAGTGCTAGAGATGGGGCGGGAGTCTGGTACGAGCAGTACTTC

v_call: TRBV27
j_call: TRBJ1-1
d_call: .
clone_size: .
cdr3_aa: CASPLIGRESTEAFF
cdr3_nt: TGTGCCAGCCCCCTTATCGGCAGGGAAAGCACTGAAGCTTTCTTT

v_call: TRBV20-1
j_call: TRBJ1-5
d_call: .
clone_size: .
cdr3_aa: CSAERVMHSNQPQHF
cdr3_nt: TGCAGTGCTGAGAGGGTAATGCATAGCAATCAGCCCCAGCATTTT

v_call: TRBV29-1
j_call: TRBJ2-7
d_call: .
clone_size: few
cdr3_aa: CSAASGSGAHEQYF
cdr3_nt: TGCAGCGCCGCGAGCGGTTCGGGAGCACACGAGCAGTACTTC

v_call: TRBV5-1
j_call: TRBJ2-3
d_call: TRBD2
clone_size: .
cdr3_aa: CASSFSPGLAGRNTQYF
cdr3_nt: TGCGCCAGCAGCTTTTCACCGGGACTAGCGGGGAGGAATACGCAGTATTTT

v_call: TRBV5-4
j_call: TRBJ2-7
d_call: .
clone_size: .
cdr3_aa: CAGSDNPYEQYF
cdr3_nt: TGTGCCGGCAGCGATAACCCCTACGAGCAGTACTTC

v_call: TRBV5-1
j_call: TRBJ2-2
d_call: .
clone_size: few
cdr3_aa: CASHIETGELFF
cdr3_nt: TGCGCCAGCCATATAGAAACCGGGGAGCTGTTTTTT

v_call: TRBV12-3/TRBV12-4
j_call: TRBJ2-7
d_call: .
clone_size: many
cdr3_aa: CASSSITGPYEQYF
cdr3_nt: TGTGCCAGCAGTTCTATAACAGGGCCCTACGAGCAGTACTTC

v_call: TRBV12-3/TRBV12-4
j_call: TRBJ1-2
d_call: .
clone_size: once
cdr3_aa: CASSFWETGYTF
cdr3_nt: TGTGCCAGCAGTTTTTGGGAGACTGGCTACACCTTC

v_call: TRBV21-1
j_call: TRBJ2-7
d_call: .
clone_size: .
cdr3_aa: CASSSGRDRVYEQYF
cdr3_nt: TGTGCCAGCAGCAGTGGCCGGGACAGGGTATACGAGCAGTACTTC

v_call: TRBV7-2
j_call: TRBJ1-2
d_call: .
clone_size: few
cdr3_aa: CASSRSDSHSGYTF
cdr3_nt: TGTGCCAGCAGCCGATCTGACAGCCACTCTGGCTACACCTTC

v_call: TRBV18
j_call: TRBJ2-7
d_call: .
clone_size: once
cdr3_aa: CASSQGRTPYEQYF
cdr3_nt: TGTGCCAGCTCACAAGGACGGACCCCCTACGAGCAGTACTTC

v_call: TRBV20-1
j_call: TRBJ2-1
d_call: .
clone_size: few
cdr3_aa: CSARENAQTGFYNEQFF
cdr3_nt: TGCAGTGCTAGAGAAAATGCCCAGACGGGATTCTACAATGAGCAGTTCTTC

v_call: TRBV25-1
j_call: TRBJ2-1
d_call: TRBD2
clone_size: .
cdr3_aa: CASRLPSSGSLNEQFF
cdr3_nt: TGTGCCAGCAGGCTCCCCTCAAGCGGGAGTTTGAATGAGCAGTTCTTC

v_call: TRBV29-1
j_call: TRBJ2-1
d_call: .
clone_size: few
cdr3_aa: CSAEGGIVFNEQFF
cdr3_nt: TGCAGCGCGGAAGGGGGGATCGTTTTCAATGAGCAGTTCTTC

v_call: TRBV20-1
j_call: TRBJ2-7
d_call: .
clone_size: .
cdr3_aa: CSATPRGRASYEQYF
cdr3_nt: TGCAGTGCGACCCCCCGGGGCCGAGCCTCCTACGAGCAGTACTTC

v_call: TRBV2
j_call: TRBJ2-5
d_call: TRBD2
clone_size: .
cdr3_aa: CASRDHLAGQETQYF
cdr3_nt: TGTGCCAGCAGGGACCATCTAGCGGGGCAAGAGACCCAGTACTTC

v_call: TRBV20-1
j_call: TRBJ2-3
d_call: TRBD2
clone_size: few
cdr3_aa: CSARAVAGGTDTQYF
cdr3_nt: TGCAGTGCTAGAGCGGTAGCGGGAGGCACAGATACGCAGTATTTT

v_call: TRBV7-8
j_call: TRBJ1-2
d_call: TRBD1
clone_size: .
cdr3_aa: CASSLETGGWYGYTF
cdr3_nt: TGTGCCAGCAGCTTAGAAACAGGGGGCTGGTATGGCTACACCTTC